This T cell receptor beta chain is drawn from a study of blood T cell repertoires in COVID-19. Sequencing used immunoSEQ multiplex PCR; TCRdb keeps in-frame clones, though not all of them. Among 80,000 to 100,000 clones listed, around 93% were seen once. Germline CDR1 MNHNY, CDR2 SVGAGI (reference sequence). The J segment lost 4 bases and the V segment lost 0 bases, leaving 3 bases of the junction unmatched. The CDR3 has 14 residues. Specimen: peripheral blood. The chain carries TRBV6-6 and TRBJ2-7; TRBD1 matches at 7 bases. This TCR came from a human donor with active COVID-19. The donor label of this sample is uncertain. CDR3 DNA: TGTGCCAGCAGTTACTCGGGACAGCAGTACGAGCAGTACTTC. Protein sequence: CASSYSGQQYEQYF.